This is a list of T cell receptor beta chains from one sample in a study of T-cell memory formation after mild COVID-19. TCRdb ran MiXCR on the 5' RACE reads and lists one entry per CDR3 protein. The sample yields fewer than 600,000 distinct CDR3 sequences, less than 25% seen once. The sequencing sample was made of PBMCs or a T cell subset sorted from them (not recorded which). The receptors originated from an adult woman who had mild COVID-19 (a few samples of this study predate the infection). Cell type and time point are not known. Each CDR3 is given with its conserved first and last residue. The D gene is left open where the match is weak.

CDR3 length: 14
D gene: TRBD2
V gene: TRBV29-1
CDR3 protein: CSVLGLAAYNEQFF

CDR3 length: 11
D gene: NA
V gene: TRBV15
CDR3 protein: CATSTLARQFF

CDR3 length: 11
D gene: NA
V gene: TRBV20-1
CDR3 protein: CGPGTQETQYF

CDR3 length: 16
D gene: TRBD2
V gene: TRBV6-2/TRBV6-3
CDR3 protein: CASRPQTSPSSYEQYF

CDR3 length: 12
D gene: NA
V gene: TRBV6-6
CDR3 protein: CASSSIKNEQFF

CDR3 length: 18
D gene: NA
V gene: TRBV6-5
CDR3 protein: CASSYSDEGGGTQETQYF

CDR3 length: 13
D gene: NA
V gene: TRBV12-3/TRBV12-4
CDR3 protein: CASSLAKNTEAFF

CDR3 length: 11
D gene: NA
V gene: TRBV12-3/TRBV12-4
CDR3 protein: CASSRIYEQYF

CDR3 length: 16
D gene: NA
V gene: TRBV7-9
CDR3 protein: CASSLAQGVRSYEQYF

CDR3 length: 15
D gene: TRBD2
V gene: TRBV7-2
CDR3 protein: CASSPGLARQETQYF

CDR3 length: 17
D gene: NA
V gene: TRBV12-3/TRBV12-4
CDR3 protein: CASSFGLGGYSTDTQYF

CDR3 length: 16
D gene: TRBD2
V gene: TRBV20-1
CDR3 protein: CSARPFRLAGTGELFF

CDR3 length: 15
D gene: NA
V gene: TRBV5-1
CDR3 protein: CASNLGTSPDYEQYF

CDR3 length: 15
D gene: NA
V gene: TRBV6-5
CDR3 protein: CASTQSQGMNTEAFF

CDR3 length: 13
D gene: NA
V gene: TRBV10-3
CDR3 protein: CAIREDSVYGYTF

CDR3 length: 12
D gene: NA
V gene: TRBV7-2
CDR3 protein: CASSRPLGGYTF

CDR3 length: 14
D gene: TRBD1
V gene: TRBV7-9
CDR3 protein: CASSSGTGVYEQYF

CDR3 length: 13
D gene: NA
V gene: TRBV20-1
CDR3 protein: CSARGTDYYEQYF

CDR3 length: 14
D gene: NA
V gene: TRBV5-1
CDR3 protein: CASRGASASYGYTF

CDR3 length: 15
D gene: TRBD1
V gene: TRBV5-1
CDR3 protein: CASSPDRGLDTEAFF

CDR3 length: 16
D gene: TRBD2
V gene: TRBV18
CDR3 protein: CASSQTSGSFYNEQFF

CDR3 length: 10
D gene: NA
V gene: TRBV2
CDR3 protein: CASWYGELFF

CDR3 length: 11
D gene: NA
V gene: TRBV12-3/TRBV12-4
CDR3 protein: CASLLRAEAFF

CDR3 length: 15
D gene: TRBD2
V gene: TRBV11-3
CDR3 protein: CASSQTGLARETQYF

CDR3 length: 15
D gene: NA
V gene: TRBV5-6
CDR3 protein: CASSPYSLRNTEAFF

CDR3 length: 15
D gene: TRBD2
V gene: TRBV28
CDR3 protein: CASRILAGGSSEQFF

CDR3 length: 16
D gene: TRBD1
V gene: TRBV7-2
CDR3 protein: CASSLTGVGRATEAFF

CDR3 length: 16
D gene: NA
V gene: TRBV14
CDR3 protein: CASSPIPGAGTYEQYF

CDR3 length: 14
D gene: TRBD2
V gene: TRBV5-1
CDR3 protein: CASSPLAEDYEQYF

CDR3 length: 16
D gene: TRBD1
V gene: TRBV20-1
CDR3 protein: CSASHPGQGRNQPQHF

CDR3 length: 13
D gene: NA
V gene: TRBV7-9
CDR3 protein: CASSFPTYNEQFF

CDR3 length: 13
D gene: NA
V gene: TRBV24-1
CDR3 protein: CATSETGSYGYTF

CDR3 length: 14
D gene: NA
V gene: TRBV20-1
CDR3 protein: CSAPRAGSNQPQHF

CDR3 length: 13
D gene: NA
V gene: TRBV30
CDR3 protein: CAWSLMMNTEAFF

CDR3 length: 17
D gene: NA
V gene: TRBV6-5
CDR3 protein: CASSYSKSAASYNEQFF

CDR3 length: 18
D gene: NA
V gene: TRBV20-1
CDR3 protein: CSARALAGSSESTDTQYF

CDR3 length: 14
D gene: NA
V gene: TRBV18
CDR3 protein: CASSPRTLVNEQFF

CDR3 length: 17
D gene: NA
V gene: TRBV9
CDR3 protein: CASSAGPRALSNQPQHF

CDR3 length: 16
D gene: NA
V gene: TRBV3-1
CDR3 protein: CASSQNSAFTSYEQYF

CDR3 length: 16
D gene: TRBD2
V gene: TRBV5-5
CDR3 protein: CASSGPSGPSTDTQYF

CDR3 length: 13
D gene: NA
V gene: TRBV15
CDR3 protein: CATSMGASGELFF

CDR3 length: 14
D gene: NA
V gene: TRBV6-2/TRBV6-3
CDR3 protein: CASGIRDSHNEQFF

CDR3 length: 12
D gene: NA
V gene: TRBV5-5
CDR3 protein: CASSFSGDEQFF

CDR3 length: 15
D gene: NA
V gene: TRBV6-6
CDR3 protein: CASSPPKKNNQPQHF

CDR3 length: 15
D gene: NA
V gene: TRBV5-1
CDR3 protein: CASSLEAGRGETQYF